Shown below are 16 T cell receptor beta chains from a single sample sequenced in a study of blood T cell repertoires in COVID-19. Measured with immunoSEQ multiplex PCR; TCRdb has only the in-frame clones, and not every one. Of about 420,000 clones listed, about 90% are singletons. Source material: peripheral blood. Receptors were obtained from a man between 18 and 35 years old with COVID-19, enrolled during active disease.

This clone was recorded a few times. The chain employs TRBV5-5 and TRBJ1-5; no reliable D call. The CDR3 length is 15 residues. Trimming removed 2 bases from V and 1 base from J, with 10 bases in between. Germline loops: CDR1 SGHKS, CDR2 YYEKEE (reference sequence). The CDR3 protein is CASSFRWVSNQPQHF. The CDR3 DNA is TGTGCCAGCAGCTTCAGGTGGGTGAGCAATCAGCCCCAGCATTTT.

The V gene is TRBV5-1, the J gene TRBJ1-2; D unclear. The CDR3 contains 13 residues. Germline V CDR1 and CDR2: SGHRS, YFSETQ. Trimming stripped 0 bases from V and 2 bases from J, with 5 bases between. CDR3 sequence: CASSLERNYGYTF. CDR3 coding DNA: TGCGCCAGCAGCTTGGAACGGAACTATGGCTACACCTTC.

The V call is TRBV7-9, the J call TRBJ2-7; D is uncertain. CDR1 SEHNR and CDR2 FQNEAQ come from the germline V gene (reference sequence). The CDR3 spans 12 residues. Trimming stripped 3 bases from V and 6 bases from J, with 9 bases between. This chain's CDR3 is CASSFLRGEQYF. CDR3 in DNA: TGTGCCAGCAGCTTCCTAAGAGGCGAGCAGTACTTC.

The chain is built from TRBV10-3 and TRBJ1-6; 8 positions agree with TRBD1. V shed 2 bases and J 9 bases; nucleotides not matched to a gene: 6. This CDR3 region has 15 residues. Per germline, CDR1 ENHRY and CDR2 SYGVKD. This chain's CDR3 is CAISEVPGGSSPLHF. DNA of the CDR3: TGTGCCATCAGTGAGGTTCCAGGGGGCTCTTCACCCCTCCACTTT.

This rearrangement joins TRBV10-2 to TRBJ2-2, with 16 nucleotides matching TRBD2. Germline-derived CDR1 and CDR2 are WSHSY and SAAADI. The CDR3 sequence is 20 residues long. V dropped 6 bases and J dropped 3; count of bases not matched to a gene: 13. The CDR3: CASRKIPGLAGGPHTGELFF. DNA of the CDR3: TGCGCCAGCAGAAAGATCCCGGGACTAGCGGGAGGGCCACACACCGGGGAGCTGTTTTTT.

The chain combines TRBV13 with TRBJ2-7; TRBD1 aligns across 8 bases. From germline, CDR1 is PRHDT and CDR2 FYEKMQ (reference sequence). V trimming: 5 bases; J trimming: 2 bases; junction bases outside the gene matches: 8. The CDR3 runs 15 residues. Here the CDR3 reads CASSPATGATYEQYF. In DNA, the CDR3 is TGTGCCAGCAGCCCTGCGACAGGGGCTACCTACGAGCAGTACTTC.

V is TRBV5-5 and J is TRBJ2-7; TRBD1 matches 10 bases. V lost 4 bases, J lost 3 bases, and 4 bases stayed unmatched. The germline CDR1 and CDR2 sequences are SGHKS and YYEKEE (reference sequence). The CDR3 covers 14 residues. The CDR3 sequence is CASSQGQGDYEQYF. In DNA form, the CDR3 reads TGTGCCAGCAGCCAAGGACAGGGGGACTACGAGCAGTACTTC. The entire variable domain, with the rest obtained from reference TRBV5-5 and TRBJ2-7, is as follows: DAGVTQSPTHLIKTRGQQVTLRCSPISGHKSVSWYQQVLGQGPQFIFQYYEKEERGRGNFPDRFSARQFPNYSSELNVNALLLGDSALYLCASSQGQGDYEQYFGPGTRLTVT.

This clone was picked up many times. This sequence joins TRBV10-3 and TRBJ2-7, with no clear D. Germline CDR1 reads ENHRY; CDR2 reads SYGVKD. The ends were cut back, 6 bases at V and 6 bases at J, with 9 bases in the middle. CDR3 size: 11 residues. CDR3 sequence reads: CAISVGSEQYF. In nucleotides, the CDR3 is TGTGCCATCAGCGTGGGCAGCGAGCAGTACTTC.

The chain joins TRBV5-1 to TRBJ2-5, with TRBD1 as a possible D gene (5 bases). CDR1 SGHRS and CDR2 YFSETQ come from the germline V gene. Between the trimmed V and J ends, which lost 4 bases and 7 bases, there was a span of 23 bases. The length of the CDR3 is 16 residues. The DNA for the CDR3 is TGCGCCAGCAGCCAGGGCGTTGACGCTTCTTATGGGACCCAGTACTTC. Translated, it gives CASSQGVDASYGTQYF.

The table lists this clone with a count of one. This chain joins TRBV10-2 and TRBJ2-1; 7 nucleotides align to TRBD2. CDR3 length: 14 residues. V lost 7 bases, J lost 4 bases, and 7 bases stayed unmatched. From germline, CDR1 is WSHSY and CDR2 SAAADI. CDR3 nucleotide sequence: TGCGCCAGCACTAAGACTAGCATTTACAATGAGCAGTTCTTC. As protein: CASTKTSIYNEQFF.

For this clone: A read error may produce the germline difference seen at one junction end. The rearrangement links TRBV6-5 to TRBJ2-2; 8 bases map to TRBD1. The CDR3 totals 14 residues. The germline CDR1 and CDR2 sequences are MNHEY and SVGAGI. This CDR3 reads CAGRAGGATGELFF. The CDR3 bases are TGTGCCGGCAGAGCAGGGGGCGCGACCGGGGAGCTGTTTTTT.

The chain has TRBV30 and TRBJ2-1; TRBD2 agrees at 11 bases. The CDR3 is 17 residues long. V shed 2 bases and J 6 bases; nucleotides not matched to a gene: 12. Germline CDR1 reads GTSNPN; CDR2 reads SVGIG (reference sequence). The CDR3 DNA sequence: TGTGCCTGGAGTAGGCTAGCGGGAGGAGGGGGAACCAATGAGCAGTTCTTC. It specifies CAWSRLAGGGGTNEQFF. Together with reference TRBV30 and TRBJ2-1, the CDR3 gives the full variable domain: SQTIHQWPATLVQPVGSPLSLECTVEGTSNPNLYWYRQAAGRGLQLLFYSVGIGQISSEVPQNLSASRPQDRQFILSSKKLLLSDSGFYLCAWSRLAGGGGTNEQFFGPGTRLTVL.

CDR3 DNA sequence: TGTGCCAGCAGCCCCGATGGCACCGTCTCTGGAAACACCATATATTTT. Its protein product is CASSPDGTVSGNTIYF. The chain joins TRBV7-2 to TRBJ1-3; D not certain. Germline V CDR1 and CDR2: SGHTA, FQGNSA. Trimming removed 5 bases from V and 0 bases from J, with 14 bases in between. The CDR3 runs to 16 residues. Full variable domain (missing parts from reference TRBV7-2 and TRBJ1-3): GAGVSQSPSNKVTEKGKDVELRCDPISGHTALYWYRQSLGQGLEFLIYFQGNSAPDKSGLPSDRFSAERTGGSVSTLTIQRTQQEDSAVYLCASSPDGTVSGNTIYFGEGSWLTVV.

The chain has TRBV19 and TRBJ2-1; 7 positions match TRBD2. Looked up from germline, CDR1 is LNHDA and CDR2 is SQIVND (reference sequence). Trimming removed 1 base from V and 7 bases from J; junction bases left unmatched: 13. The CDR3 sequence is 17 residues long. CDR3 bases: TGTGCCAGTAGTATAGGGTCGGGGGGACTATTACAAAATGAGCAGTTCTTC. Its protein product is CASSIGSGGLLQNEQFF.

The gene calls are TRBV19 and TRBJ2-3; D gene ambiguous. Germline assignment: CDR1 LNHDA and CDR2 SQIVND (reference sequence). The germline V and J ends were trimmed by 3 bases and 0 bases, with 7 bases remaining between them. CDR3 length: 14 residues. CDR3 sequence reads: CASSMGSSTDTQYF. CDR3 nucleotides: TGTGCCAGTAGTATGGGTAGCAGCACAGATACGCAGTATTTT.

CDR3 nucleotide sequence: TGCAGTGCCCAGCGGGGGGATGAGCAGTTCTTC. Its translation is CSAQRGDEQFF. The V and J genes are TRBV20-1 and TRBJ2-1; TRBD2 aligns across 9 bases. The CDR3 extends over 11 amino acids. Germline values: CDR1 DFQATT, CDR2 SNEGSKA (reference sequence). Unmatched junction bases numbered 2, after V lost 6 bases and J lost 8 bases.